This T cell receptor (beta chain) stems from a study of T cells in Graves' hyperthyroidism and ophthalmopathy. Study-wide background: Once the initial diagnosis was made, peripheral blood was obtained before any treatment.

Fresh peripheral blood, roughly 9.8 ml of it, supplied the PBMCs. The TCR beta CDR3 regions underwent amplification using RNA transcripts as the source. Researchers ran a first-round RT-PCR on the TCR CDR3 using the HTBI primer set. TCRdb redid the calling of the multiplex PCR reads with MiXCR, one entry per CDR3 protein. The profile covers roughly 240,000 distinct CDR3 sequences, with more than 20% appearing a single time and 35% taken by the ten largest. Germline V gives CDR1 SGHRS, CDR2 YFSETQ. The length of the CDR3 is 15 residues. Trimming pared 0 bases from V and 5 bases from J, leaving 11 bases between. Study observations and caveats: Most clonotypes expanded in the thyroid (above 0.001) were also present in blood. The model's output predicted ophthalmopathy at a median of around 7 months prior to onset.

Many counts were recorded for this clonotype. The antigen is not known. This TCR was sampled from a woman between 40 and 55 years old with Graves' ophthalmopathy. This chain links TRBV5-1 with TRBJ2-2; D not certain. The sample was blood. The CDR3 coding sequence is TGCGCCAGCAGCTTGGACGGCCAAAGGACCGGGGAGCTGTTTTTT. This sequence encodes CASSLDGQRTGELFF.